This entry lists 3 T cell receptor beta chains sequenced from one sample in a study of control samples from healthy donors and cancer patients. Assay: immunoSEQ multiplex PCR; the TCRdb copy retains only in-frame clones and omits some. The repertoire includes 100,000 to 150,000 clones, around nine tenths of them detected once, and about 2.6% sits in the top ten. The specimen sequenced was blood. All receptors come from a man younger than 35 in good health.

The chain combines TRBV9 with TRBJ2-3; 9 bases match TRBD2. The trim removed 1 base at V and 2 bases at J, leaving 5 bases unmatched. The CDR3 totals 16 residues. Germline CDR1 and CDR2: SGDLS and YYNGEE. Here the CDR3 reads CASSVQAGGFTDTQYF. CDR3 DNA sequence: TGTGCCAGCAGCGTACAAGCGGGGGGCTTCACAGATACGCAGTATTTT.

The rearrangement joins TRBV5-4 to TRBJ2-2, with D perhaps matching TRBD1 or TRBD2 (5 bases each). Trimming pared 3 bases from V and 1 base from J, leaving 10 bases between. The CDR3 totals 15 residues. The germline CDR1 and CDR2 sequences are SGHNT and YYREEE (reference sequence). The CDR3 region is CASSSRGMNTGELFF. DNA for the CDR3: TGTGCCAGCAGCTCGAGGGGTATGAACACCGGGGAGCTGTTTTTT.

The CDR3 spells CASSLGDTATDTQYF. DNA for the CDR3: TGTGCCAGCAGTTTAGGGGACACCGCCACAGATACGCAGTATTTT. The chain carries TRBV28 and TRBJ2-3; possible D gene TRBD1, 6 bases. The V end lost 2 bases, the J end lost 2 bases, and 11 bases lay between the germline ends. Germline loops: CDR1 MDHEN, CDR2 SYDVKM. The CDR3 length is 15 residues.